The T cell receptor beta chain described here comes from a study of cytomegalovirus exposure and HLA in healthy donors. This clone was detected only once. The V gene end was trimmed by 7 bases and the J gene end by 4 bases; junction bases not matched to a gene: 8. From germline, CDR1 is MDHEN and CDR2 SYDVKM. The CDR3 runs to 15 residues. The PCR used 60 Vbeta and 13 Jbeta primers. The table came from immunoSEQ multiplex PCR; TCRdb's copy has only in-frame clones and leaves some out. Of around 150,000 clones in the sample, about four fifths were seen once. The specimen sequenced was PBMCs. This clonotype originated in a man between 45 and 60 years old in good health and CMV-seropositive. The genes are TRBV28 and TRBJ2-1, with TRBD1 matching over 9 bases. For the CDR3, the DNA is TGTGCCAGCAACCCGGGACAGGGTATATACAATGAGCAGTTCTTC. Translating gives CASNPGQGIYNEQFF.